These 2 T cell receptor beta chains were sequenced from one sample in a study of control samples from healthy donors and cancer patients. Assay: immunoSEQ multiplex PCR; the TCRdb copy retains only in-frame clones and omits some. There are some 100,000 clones in the sample; less than 95% occur only once, and approximately 4% lies in the top ten. Material: blood. The source is a human donor in good health. The donor label of this sample is uncertain.

DNA for the CDR3: TGTGCCACAAGGACCGGCGGGAACACTGAAGCTTTCTTT. Its protein is CATRTGGNTEAFF. This rearrangement joins TRBV19 to TRBJ1-1; D is undetermined. CDR3 length equals 13 residues. V was pared by 10 bases and J by 1 base, with 13 bases between. Germline V gives CDR1 LNHDA, CDR2 SQIVND (reference sequence).

CDR3 loop: CASSLRPPNTEAFF. CDR3 in DNA: TGTGCCAGCAGTTTACGACCCCCAAACACTGAAGCTTTCTTT. The V call is TRBV28, the J call TRBJ1-1; D is unresolved. The germline gives CDR1 MDHEN, CDR2 SYDVKM. The CDR3 has 14 amino acids. V was clipped by 2 bases and J by 2 bases, with 9 bases between them.